This entry concerns a single T cell receptor beta chain. Its cognate antigen is unknown. The data belong to a study of cytomegalovirus exposure and HLA in healthy donors. Overall study findings and caveats: A later analysis associated about 18,000 TCR beta sequences with HLA alleles at a 0.05 false discovery rate. Some V segments could not be told apart, so they were left out, TRBV6-2 and TRBV6-3 among them.

13 Jbeta primers and 60 Vbeta primers were used for the PCR. The protocol was immunoSEQ multiplex PCR, while the TCRdb copy is restricted to in-frame clones and leaves out a portion. The data contain 150,000 to 160,000 clones, more than 75% of them singletons. Unmatched junction bases numbered 11, after V lost 1 base and J lost 2 bases. This CDR3 has 19 amino acids. Per germline, CDR1 SGHNT and CDR2 YENEEA. Regarding donors, all were healthy bone marrow donors. This sequence originates from a woman younger than 30 in good health and CMV-seronegative. The sample consisted of PBMCs. V and J are TRBV11-3 and TRBJ2-2; 9 bases match TRBD2. The CDR3 loop is CASSLGGSWTSANTGELFF. CDR3 DNA sequence: TGTGCCAGCAGCTTAGGAGGTTCGTGGACTAGCGCAAACACCGGGGAGCTGTTTTTT.